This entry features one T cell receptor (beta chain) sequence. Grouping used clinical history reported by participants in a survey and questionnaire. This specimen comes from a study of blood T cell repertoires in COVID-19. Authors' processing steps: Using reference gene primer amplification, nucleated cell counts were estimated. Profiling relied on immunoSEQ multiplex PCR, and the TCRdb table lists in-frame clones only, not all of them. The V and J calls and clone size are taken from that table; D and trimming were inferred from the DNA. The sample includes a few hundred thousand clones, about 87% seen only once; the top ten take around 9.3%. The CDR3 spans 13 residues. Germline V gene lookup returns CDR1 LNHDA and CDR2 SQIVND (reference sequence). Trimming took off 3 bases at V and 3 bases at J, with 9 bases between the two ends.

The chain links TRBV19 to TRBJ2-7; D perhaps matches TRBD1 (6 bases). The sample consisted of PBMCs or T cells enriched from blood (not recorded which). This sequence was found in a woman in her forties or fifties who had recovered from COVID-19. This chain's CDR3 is CASSMGTSYEQYF. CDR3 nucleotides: TGTGCCAGTAGTATGGGGACAAGCTACGAGCAGTACTTC.